These 10 T cell receptor beta chains originate from one sample sequenced in a study of T cell repertoires in cytomegalovirus infection (dated by TCRdb to between 2017 and 2020). The sequencing machine was an Illumina HiSeq 1500. TCRdb reanalyzed the raw reads on its own, using fastp at Q25 for trimming and MiXCR for clone calling, and kept in-frame beta chains. Every CDR3 protein is listed once, alongside the most common genes and DNA of its rows. Here the sample has more than 650,000 distinct CDR3 sequences; approximately 40% occur a single time. The ten largest clones add up to roughly 2.8% of the sample. Sequenced sample: PBMCs. All receptors come from a human donor in good health (CMV status not recorded). Some clones in this sample may be carry-over from other donors' samples.

There are many counts of this clonotype. The V and J genes are TRBV7-8 and TRBJ1-1, with D possibly being TRBD1 (6 bases). CDR1 is SGHVS, CDR2 FQNEAQ, per germline. This CDR3 is built from 14 residues. V lost 1 base, J lost 4 bases, and 10 bases lay in between. The CDR3 is CASSLVGGGTEAFF. Here the CDR3 DNA reads TGTGCCAGCAGCTTAGTAGGGGGAGGCACTGAAGCTTTCTTT.

The chain joins TRBV28 to TRBJ2-5; D is unresolved. V lost 5 bases to trimming and J lost 3 bases, with 13 bases between them. The CDR3 loop spans 14 amino acids. From germline, CDR1 is MDHEN and CDR2 SYDVKM. Written as DNA, the CDR3 is TGTGCCAGCAGTCCCGCCCGGGTAGAAGAGACCCAGTACTTC. Its protein is CASSPARVEETQYF.

Turning to this clonotype: A much bigger clone sits one base away, suggesting this may be a read error. The chain uses TRBV7-6 and TRBJ2-1; D is ambiguous. V lost 3 bases, J lost 8 bases, and 8 bases lay in between. This CDR3 has 12 residues. Germline V gene lookup returns CDR1 SGHVS and CDR2 FNYEAQ. The CDR3 is CASSFVGHEQFF. CDR3 sequence (DNA): TGTGCCAGCAGCTTTGTCGGACATGAGCAGTTCTTC.

This clonotype was seen at least ten times. V gene TRBV28 combines with J gene TRBJ2-7, with 9 bases that match TRBD1. The length of the CDR3 is 18 residues. Unmatched junction bases numbered 15, after V lost 1 base and J lost 5 bases. Germline V CDR1 and CDR2: MDHEN, SYDVKM. CDR3 DNA sequence: TGTGCCAGCAGTTTATCTATACCGGGGACAGGGCCAATCGACGAGCAGTACTTC. This codes for CASSLSIPGTGPIDEQYF.

This clonotype was picked up a small number of times. CDR3 region: CAAKGDARKYGYTF. As DNA, the CDR3 is TGTGCCGCGAAGGGGGACGCCCGAAAATATGGCTACACCTTC. The chain uses TRBV2 and TRBJ1-2; tentatively, D is TRBD1 (6 bases). V lost 11 bases, J lost 5 bases, and 21 bases lay in between. CDR3 length: 14 amino acids. The germline CDR1 and CDR2 sequences are SNHLY and FYNNEI.

In its sample, this clonotype was seen many times. The chain couples TRBV10-3 to TRBJ2-1, with 9 bases matching TRBD2. J lost 2 bases, V lost 2 bases, and 7 bases had no gene match. The CDR3 consists of 17 residues. Germline V gene data show CDR1 as ENHRY and CDR2 as SYGVKD. In nucleotides, the CDR3 is TGTGCCATCAGTGAGACCTGGACTAGCGCGACCTACAATGAGCAGTTCTTC. Its translation is CAISETWTSATYNEQFF.

The V and J genes are TRBV6-1 and TRBJ2-1; 7 nucleotides line up with TRBD2. From germline, CDR1 is MNHNS and CDR2 SASEGT. CDR3 size: 18 residues. V shed 1 base and J 6 bases; nucleotides not matched to a gene: 15. CDR3 sequence (DNA): TGTGCCAGCAGTGAAGGTTTTAAGGGGAGGGCGAAGGGCAATGAGCAGTTCTTC. Translated: CASSEGFKGRAKGNEQFF.

This chain uses TRBV11-2 with TRBJ2-4; 11 nucleotides agree with TRBD2. Germline V lookup: CDR1 SGHAT, CDR2 FQNNGV. J was trimmed by 9 bases and V by 3 bases; bases with no gene match: 10. There are 16 residues in the CDR3. The CDR3 DNA is TGTGCCAGCAGCTTTCGGGATAGCGGGGGGGTTGCCATTCAGTACTTC. The encoded protein is CASSFRDSGGVAIQYF.

The table lists this clonotype with a few counts. The V gene is TRBV29-1, the J gene TRBJ1-1, with TRBD1 identical over 7 bases. CDR3 length: 13 residues. Germline lookup yields CDR1 SQVTM and CDR2 ANQGSEA. V shed 4 bases and J 4 bases; nucleotides not matched to a gene: 6. The CDR3 loop is CSVGQGVSTEAFF. CDR3 sequence (DNA): TGCAGCGTTGGGCAGGGGGTCAGCACTGAAGCTTTCTTT.

Worth noting for this clonotype: A single base separates this from a much larger clone, so it may be a read error. The CDR3 here is CASSALAGGMETQYF. CDR3 in DNA: TGTGCCAGCAGTGCACTAGCGGGAGGCATGGAGACCCAGTACTTC. The rearrangement links TRBV28 to TRBJ2-5; 12 bases line up with TRBD2. The CDR3 is made up of 15 amino acids. Germline V gene data show CDR1 as MDHEN and CDR2 as SYDVKM. The V and J ends lost 5 bases and 5 bases, in that order; junction bases with no gene match: 6.